The entry below describes one T cell receptor beta chain. Profiling relied on immunoSEQ multiplex PCR, and the TCRdb table lists in-frame clones only, not all of them. The sample yields about 240,000 clones, roughly 85% seen once. This entry comes from a study of blood T cell repertoires in COVID-19. The CDR3 sequence is 11 residues long. V gave up 3 bases and J gave up 11 bases, with 10 bases separating them. Germline-derived CDR1 and CDR2 are MDHEN and SYDVKM. Material for sequencing was peripheral blood. The TCR originated in a woman aged 18-35 years with acute or convalescent COVID-19. V is TRBV28 and J is TRBJ1-1; D gene ambiguous. For the CDR3, the DNA is TGTGCCAGCAGTTTGGGAGGTGACGCTTTCTTT. It is translated as CASSLGGDAFF.